What follows is one T cell receptor (beta chain) and its context. What it binds is unknown. A junction end diverges from the germline sequence, so it may reflect a read error. The CDR3 has 16 amino acids. CDR1 is WSHSY and CDR2 is SAAADI in the germline V gene. TCRdb re-analysed the RT-PCR reads in MiXCR, keeping a single row per CDR3 protein. The table records 450,000 to 550,000 distinct CDR3 sequences, around 25% of them present only once. This entry is derived from a study of response to subunit inactivated influenza vaccine. Study outcomes and limitations: Authors suggested each seasonal influenza vaccination recruits few new T cells.

The rearrangement uses TRBV10-2 and TRBJ2-1, with a possible D match to TRBD1 (5 bases). This TCR was sampled from a man between 45 and 60 years old who received an inactivated influenza vaccine. The sequences come from CD4+ T cells sorted from PBMCs, collected more than 4 days after vaccination. The DNA for the CDR3 is TGCGCCAGCAGTGAGTCGGCGGCCAGGGCCTACAATGAGCAGCTCTTC. It specifies CASSESAARAYNEQLF.